The sample holds a few counts of the clone carrying this TCR beta chain. For TCR beta, libraries came from iRepertoire HTBI primers and Arm-PCR of CDR3 regions. In the original analysis: From all samples, identification returned 12 to 15 TRBJ and 60 to 80 TRBV segments. TCRdb independently ran MiXCR on the multiplex PCR reads; one entry per CDR3 protein. Clone size and V and J calls follow TCRdb, not the original study. Of some 350,000 distinct CDR3 sequences in the sample, roughly 16% were seen once. Described time point: newly diagnosed GD, antithyroid drugs for less than 3 months. From PBMCs, RNA was extracted and then used to make the TCR library. This specimen comes from a study of regulatory T cells in long-lasting Graves disease. J lost 2 bases, V lost 7 bases, and 7 bases had no gene match. The CDR3 spans 15 residues. These data also formed part of another study, on T cells in Graves' hyperthyroidism and ophthalmopathy. That work contributes: Ophthalmopathy got predicted by the model a median about six months before its onset.

The material sequenced was peripheral blood mononuclear cells (PBMCs), taken at new diagnosis, from a patient treated with antithyroid drugs. The sequence was collected from a woman aged 18-29 years with Graves disease. The chain employs TRBV12-3 or TRBV12-4 and TRBJ1-5; 8 nucleotides match TRBD1. The CDR3 coding sequence is TGTGCCAGCACCCCAGACAGGGGCGGCAATCAGCCCCAGCATTTT. It is translated as CASTPDRGGNQPQHF.